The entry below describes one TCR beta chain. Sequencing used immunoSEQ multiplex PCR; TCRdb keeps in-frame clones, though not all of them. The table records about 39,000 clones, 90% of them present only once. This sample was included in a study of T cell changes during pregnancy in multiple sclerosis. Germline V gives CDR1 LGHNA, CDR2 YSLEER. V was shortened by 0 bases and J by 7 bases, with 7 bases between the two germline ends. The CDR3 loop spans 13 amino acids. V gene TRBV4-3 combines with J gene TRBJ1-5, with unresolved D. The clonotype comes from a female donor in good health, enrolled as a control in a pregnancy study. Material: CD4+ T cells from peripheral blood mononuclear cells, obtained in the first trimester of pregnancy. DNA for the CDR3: TGCGCCAGCAGCCAAGATCCCATGCAGCCCCAGCATTTT. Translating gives CASSQDPMQPQHF.